These 24 T cell receptor beta chains were sequenced from one sample in a study of shared clonotypes between healthy human individuals. The protocol was immunoSEQ multiplex PCR, while the TCRdb copy is restricted to in-frame clones and leaves out a portion. This sample has over a million clones, with approximately 98% found just once. Sequencing input: naive CD4+ T cells sorted from blood. Subset: CD45RA+ positively selected. All receptors derive from a man aged 25-45 years in good health.

The rearrangement uses TRBV5-4 and TRBJ2-5; TRBD2 aligns across 9 bases. This CDR3 is built from 15 residues. Germline V gene sequence: CDR1 SGHNT, CDR2 YYREEE (reference sequence). J was trimmed by 5 bases and V by 2 bases; bases with no gene match: 7. The CDR3 DNA follows: TGTGCCAGCAGCTTCGCGGGAGGGGTTTCCGAGACCCAGTACTTC. Translating it yields CASSFAGGVSETQYF.

The chain is built from TRBV19 and TRBJ2-5; 8 bases match TRBD1. With 5 bases clipped from V and 4 bases from J, the junction kept 3 bases outside the gene matches. The CDR3 runs 13 residues. Looked up from germline, CDR1 is LNHDA and CDR2 is SQIVND (reference sequence). This CDR3 is CASSQGARETQYF. The CDR3, as DNA: TGTGCCAGTAGTCAGGGGGCAAGAGAGACCCAGTACTTC.

The rearrangement links TRBV28 to TRBJ2-7, with 9 bases aligning to TRBD1. Germline lookup yields CDR1 MDHEN and CDR2 SYDVKM. Unmatched junction bases numbered 4, after V lost 3 bases and J lost 4 bases. The CDR3 runs to 14 residues. In DNA, the CDR3 is TGTGCCAGCAGTTTTGGGGACAGGGCTTACGAGCAGTACTTC. Translating it yields CASSFGDRAYEQYF. Together with reference TRBV28 and TRBJ2-7, the CDR3 gives the full variable domain: DVKVTQSSRYLVKRTGEKVFLECVQDMDHENMFWYRQDPGLGLRLIYFSYDVKMKEKGDIPEGYSVSREKKERFSLILESASTNQTSMYLCASSFGDRAYEQYFGPGTRLTVT.

V and J are TRBV19 and TRBJ2-4, with D perhaps given as TRBD1 or TRBD2 (5 bases each). The CDR3 extends over 15 amino acids. The V gene lost 3 bases and the J gene lost 2 bases, with 11 bases spanning the gap. In germline, CDR1 is LNHDA, CDR2 SQIVND (reference sequence). The CDR3 coding sequence is TGTGCCAGTAGTATGGGGCGGGTTTCCAAAAACATTCAGTACTTC. Protein sequence: CASSMGRVSKNIQYF.

This clone came up once. This chain uses TRBV18 with TRBJ2-3; TRBD2 agrees at 10 bases. After removal of 4 bases from V and 5 bases from J, the junction contained 6 bases not matched to a gene. This CDR3 is built from 15 residues. Germline CDR1 is KGHSH and CDR2 is LQKENI. The CDR3 spells CASSRSLAGVDTQYF. Here the CDR3 DNA reads TGTGCCAGCTCACGATCCCTAGCGGGAGTAGATACGCAGTATTTT.

This sequence joins TRBV2 and TRBJ1-4; D might be TRBD1 (5 bases). V dropped 8 bases and J dropped 3 bases, with 7 bases sitting between them. CDR1 is SNHLY and CDR2 is FYNNEI in the germline V gene. The CDR3 is 12 amino acids. In DNA, the CDR3 is TGTGCCAGCCAGGGACCTAATGAAAAACTGTTTTTT. Its protein product is CASQGPNEKLFF. Using reference TRBV2 and TRBJ1-4 for the parts outside the CDR3, the full variable domain is EPEVTQTPSHQVTQMGQEVILRCVPISNHLYFYWYRQILGQKVEFLVSFYNNEISEKSEIFDDQFSVERPDGSNFTLKIRSTKLEDSAMYFCASQGPNEKLFFGSGTQLSVL.

CDR3 bases: TGTGCCAGCAGCCGAGGACTAGCGGGAGGGGGTGAGCAGTTCTTC. Its translation: CASSRGLAGGGEQFF. The chain combines TRBV14 with TRBJ2-1; 15 nucleotides agree with TRBD2. This CDR3 is 15 amino acids long. The V and J ends lost 4 bases and 9 bases, in that order; junction bases with no gene match: 4. CDR1 is SGHDN and CDR2 is FVKESK in the germline V gene.

The gene calls are TRBV13 and TRBJ1-1; D uncertain. Trimming pared 5 bases from V and 10 bases from J, leaving 14 bases between. Germline-derived CDR1 and CDR2 are PRHDT and FYEKMQ (reference sequence). This CDR3 has 12 residues. This chain's CDR3 is CASSLPNGAAFF. CDR3 nucleotide sequence: TGTGCCAGCAGCCTACCGAACGGCGCAGCTTTCTTT.

The chain joins TRBV19 to TRBJ2-7, with unresolved D. CDR3 length equals 15 residues. Germline CDR1 and CDR2: LNHDA and SQIVND (reference sequence). V lost 0 bases, J lost 2 bases, and 11 bases lay in between. In nucleotides, the CDR3 is TGTGCCAGTAGTATAGAGGTGGGCATCACCTACGAGCAGTACTTC. Protein product: CASSIEVGITYEQYF. Together with reference TRBV19 and TRBJ2-7, the CDR3 gives the full variable domain: DGGITQSPKYLFRKEGQNVTLSCEQNLNHDAMYWYRQDPGQGLRLIYYSQIVNDFQKGDIAEGYSVSREKKESFPLTVTSAQKNPTAFYLCASSIEVGITYEQYFGPGTRLTVT.

This sequence joins TRBV6-5 and TRBJ1-2, with 7 bases matching TRBD1. In germline, CDR1 is MNHEY, CDR2 SVGAGI. V trimming: 2 bases; J trimming: 4 bases; junction bases outside the gene matches: 10. This CDR3 has 16 residues. The CDR3 is CASSYRGGGPLYGYTF. As DNA, the CDR3 is TGTGCCAGCAGTTACCGGGGAGGGGGCCCACTCTATGGCTACACCTTC.

The gene calls are TRBV10-3 and TRBJ2-3, with a tentative D call TRBD2 (5 bases). This CDR3 spans 13 amino acids. Germline V CDR1 and CDR2: ENHRY, SYGVKD. Trimming stripped 8 bases from V and 0 bases from J, with 9 bases between. The DNA of the CDR3 is TGTGCCATCGGAGGCGGGAGCACAGATACGCAGTATTTT. This translates into CAIGGGSTDTQYF.

V and J are TRBV29-1 and TRBJ2-3; a possible D gene is TRBD2 (6 bases). Germline lookup yields CDR1 SQVTM and CDR2 ANQGSEA. V was trimmed by 4 bases and J by 2 bases, leaving 13 bases between them. There are 14 residues in the CDR3. CDR3 in amino acids: CSVGISGPTDTQYF. For the CDR3, the DNA is TGCAGCGTTGGAATTAGCGGACCCACAGATACGCAGTATTTT.

The rearrangement uses TRBV11-2 and TRBJ2-7, with 8 bases fitting TRBD1. The CDR3 has 15 amino acids. From germline, CDR1 is SGHAT and CDR2 FQNNGV. Trimming took 4 bases from V and 2 from J; bases not matched to a gene: 7. This chain's CDR3 is CASSSYRDRTYEQYF. DNA for the CDR3: TGTGCCAGCAGCTCCTACCGGGACAGGACCTACGAGCAGTACTTC.

The chain carries TRBV6-5 and TRBJ2-1, with 9 bases lining up with TRBD2. Germline CDR1 reads MNHEY; CDR2 reads SVGAGI. V lost 3 bases, J lost 8 bases, and 8 bases stayed unmatched. The CDR3 is made up of 15 amino acids. The CDR3 DNA reads TGTGCCAGCAGTTATTCCGGGACTAGCAGGGATGAGCAGTTCTTC. This encodes CASSYSGTSRDEQFF.

This clone was detected only once. The chain uses TRBV9 and TRBJ2-7, with TRBD1 identical over 9 bases. Per the germline V gene, CDR1 is SGDLS and CDR2 is YYNGEE. This CDR3 contains 14 residues. Trimming cost V 4 bases and J 6 bases; bases outside gene matches: 8. The DNA for the CDR3 is TGTGCCAGCAGCATTGGACAGGGGATCTCCGAGCAGTACTTC. Translation gives CASSIGQGISEQYF.

J is TRBJ1-5 and V is TRBV6-1; perhaps TRBD1 as D (6 bases). This CDR3 has 13 residues. With 10 bases removed from V and 2 bases from J, the gap between germline ends came to 12 bases. Germline lookup yields CDR1 MNHNS and CDR2 SASEGT. The DNA of the CDR3 is TGTGCCACCGCACAGGGAGGCAATCAGCCCCAGCATTTT. Translated, it gives CATAQGGNQPQHF.

The chain has TRBV7-3 and TRBJ1-5; 10 bases fit TRBD1. With V trimmed by 0 bases and J by 10 bases, 6 bases remained unmatched. Per germline, CDR1 SGHTA and CDR2 FQGTGA. The CDR3 extends over 15 amino acids. This chain's CDR3 is CASSLTGDRGVPQHF. The CDR3 region has the DNA TGTGCCAGCAGCTTAACGGGGGACAGGGGAGTCCCCCAGCATTTT.

The CDR3 DNA reads as TGTGCCAGCAGTGCGCAGGGGGCGGACTATGGCTACACCTTC. This codes for CASSAQGADYGYTF. V and J are TRBV2 and TRBJ1-2; 8 bases fit TRBD1. J lost 3 bases, V lost 4 bases, and 4 bases had no gene match. CDR3 length equals 14 residues. Germline CDR1 reads SNHLY; CDR2 reads FYNNEI.

The chain couples TRBV7-9 to TRBJ2-7; a weak D match, TRBD2 (5 bases). Germline V CDR1 and CDR2: SEHNR, FQNEAQ (reference sequence). This CDR3 is 13 amino acids long. V lost 1 base, J lost 7 bases, and 11 bases lay in between. The CDR3 DNA is TGTGCCAGCAGCTTAGAAGGAGGAGTTGAGCAGTACTTC. Its protein is CASSLEGGVEQYF.

The V and J genes are TRBV10-3 and TRBJ2-5, with a possible D match to TRBD1 (6 bases). Between the trimmed V and J ends, which lost 5 bases and 1 base, there was a span of 8 bases. This CDR3 region has 13 residues. Germline V gives CDR1 ENHRY, CDR2 SYGVKD. The DNA for the CDR3 is TGTGCCATCAGTAAGGACAGCCAAGAGACCCAGTACTTC. Translating gives CAISKDSQETQYF.

The chain carries TRBV28 and TRBJ2-2; D is uncertain. Trimming pared 5 bases from V and 0 bases from J, leaving 13 bases between. CDR1 MDHEN and CDR2 SYDVKM come from the germline V gene. CDR3 length: 16 residues. The CDR3 reads CASSRPTPSNTGELFF. DNA of the CDR3: TGTGCCAGCAGTAGACCTACACCCTCGAACACCGGGGAGCTGTTTTTT.

The J gene is TRBJ2-7, the V gene TRBV5-1; 9 nucleotides match TRBD1. J was trimmed by 5 bases and V by 4 bases; bases with no gene match: 10. Germline loops: CDR1 SGHRS, CDR2 YFSETQ. The CDR3 is made up of 15 amino acids. The CDR3 DNA reads TGCGCCAGCAGCGTGCCCCGGACAGGGGTCGACGAGCAGTACTTC. This encodes CASSVPRTGVDEQYF.

The chain uses TRBV5-6 and TRBJ2-1; 12 nucleotides align to TRBD2. The CDR3 extends over 16 amino acids. V lost 0 bases to trimming and J lost 6 bases; unmatched junction nucleotides: 4. Germline loops: CDR1 SGHDT, CDR2 YYEEEE. The DNA for the CDR3 is TGTGCCAGCAGCTTGGGACTAGCGGGAGTGGGCAATGAGCAGTTCTTC. Translated: CASSLGLAGVGNEQFF.

This chain joins TRBV16 and TRBJ2-3; either TRBD1 or TRBD2 may fit D (5 bases each). CDR3 length: 14 residues. Trimming removed 1 base from V and 0 bases from J, with 5 bases in between. Germline-derived CDR1 and CDR2 are KGHSY and FQNENV. CDR3 sequence (DNA): TGTGCCAGCAGCCAATGGGGGAGCACAGATACGCAGTATTTT. The encoded protein is CASSQWGSTDTQYF.